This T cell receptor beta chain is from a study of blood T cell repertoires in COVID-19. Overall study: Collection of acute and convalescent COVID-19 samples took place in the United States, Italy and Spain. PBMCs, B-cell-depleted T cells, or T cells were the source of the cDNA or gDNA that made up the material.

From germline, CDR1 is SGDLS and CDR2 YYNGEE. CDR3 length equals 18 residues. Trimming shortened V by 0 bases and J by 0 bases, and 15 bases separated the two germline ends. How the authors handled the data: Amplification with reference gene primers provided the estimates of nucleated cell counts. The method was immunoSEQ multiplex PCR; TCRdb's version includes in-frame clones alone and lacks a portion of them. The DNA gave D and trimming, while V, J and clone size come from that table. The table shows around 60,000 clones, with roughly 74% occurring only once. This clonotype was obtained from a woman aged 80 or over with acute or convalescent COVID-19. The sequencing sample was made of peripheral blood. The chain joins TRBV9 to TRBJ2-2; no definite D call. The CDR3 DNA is TGTGCCAGCAGCGTAGCGGTTTGGCAGGCCCCGAACACCGGGGAGCTGTTTTTT. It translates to CASSVAVWQAPNTGELFF.